The clone carrying this TCR beta chain has at least ten counts. This sample is drawn from a study of Graves' ophthalmopathy and Graves' hyperthyroidism. Study background: Before any treatment was given, at initial diagnosis, peripheral blood was collected.

CDR1 is LNHDA and CDR2 is SQIVND in the germline V gene (reference sequence). This CDR3 is 16 amino acids long. Trimming removed 4 bases at V and 2 bases at J, with 18 bases between. Amplification of TCR beta CDR3 regions used RNA transcripts. HTBI-primed RT-PCR formed the first round, and a multiplex PCR formed the second. Using its own MiXCR run on the multiplex PCR reads, TCRdb lists one record per CDR3 protein. This table holds roughly 300,000 distinct CDR3 sequences, roughly 15% found once. Ophthalmopathic donors had moderate-to-severe activity, CAS ≥3 and NOSPECS ≥4, with disease that had lasted under 3 months. Clinicians diagnosed using symptoms, serum thyroxine, TRAb, thyroid ultrasound and orbital computed tomography.

Sequences were obtained from peripheral blood. The sequence came from an adult man with Graves' ophthalmopathy. This chain connects TRBV19 to TRBJ2-7; D uncertain. This CDR3 is CASSTLPGQTTYEQYF. For the CDR3, the DNA is TGTGCCAGTAGTACTCTCCCCGGGCAGACCACCTACGAGCAGTACTTC.